The sequence of this TCR beta chain was determined in a study of cytomegalovirus exposure and HLA in healthy donors. Study observations and caveats: What was likely a sequencing artifact was a cluster of highly shared sequence variants. Presence/absence analyses assumed roughly uniform sequencing depth across donors. According to an earlier analysis, most TCR beta V segments yielded productive rearrangements about 87% or about 30% of the time.

On this clone itself: What it binds is unknown.

It was with 60 Vbeta and 13 Jbeta primers that the PCR ran. Clones were read by immunoSEQ multiplex PCR, and TCRdb kept only the in-frame ones, dropping some. The data contain just over 150,000 clones, about 65% of them singletons. Trimming left V 0 bases short and J 3 bases short, with 15 bases between. Germline lookup yields CDR1 SGHRS and CDR2 YFSETQ. CDR3 length: 16 amino acids. The sequence came from a man aged 35-49 years in good health and CMV-seropositive. V is TRBV5-1 and J is TRBJ1-1; D is unresolved. Sequences were obtained from PBMCs. The chain's CDR3 is CASSLATPGRYTEAFF. CDR3 DNA: TGCGCCAGCAGCTTGGCGACCCCGGGAAGGTACACTGAAGCTTTCTTT. Full variable domain (missing parts from reference TRBV5-1 and TRBJ1-1): KAGVTQTPRYLIKTRGQQVTLSCSPISGHRSVSWYQQTPGQGLQFLFEYFSETQRNKGNFPGRFSGRQFSNSRSEMNVSTLELGDSALYLCASSLATPGRYTEAFFGQGTRLTVV.